This record looks at one TCR beta chain sequence and its context. Which antigen it targets is not known. Per-base qualities were not stored, and no clone one base away is much larger. The V and J ends are trimmed by 1 base and 7 bases, leaving 18 bases between them. CDR1 and CDR2, looked up from the germline V gene, are SGHRS and YFSETQ. Reading from cysteine to phenylalanine, the CDR3 counts 15 amino acids. The sequence is cut down to CDR3 DNA, 45 bases in frame from base 1. The data are from a study of shared clonotypes between healthy human individuals (dated by TCRdb to the early 2020s). Regarding the study in general: The cohort included three men and a couple of women between 18 and 49 years of age. For each donor, CD4 naive and CD4 memory were each given three plates, CD8 naive was given two plates, and CD8 memory was given one plate. Blood TCR repertoires of a handful of healthy adults were deeply sequenced to estimate repertoire size and the extent of clonotype sharing between individuals. Different laboratories and diverse techniques were used to prepare libraries and sequence TCR repertoires, to increase sequencing depth and limit assay-specific biases. Each donor's leukapheresis produced roughly between roughly 0.85 and 10 billion PBMCs. Overall study results and their limits: Only blood was sampled, and tissue TCR repertoires likely differ from those in blood. Compared with non-shared clonotypes, clonotypes shared by all four sorted-subset donors had higher generation probabilities. Naive subsets generally had larger estimated clonotype richness than memory subsets. Pairwise subsampling indicated that sequencing depth was expected to affect the degree of clonotype sharing among donors. Rarefaction of sorted-subset datasets indicated incomplete sequencing despite the large sequencing depth. When a handful of donors were compared, the shared fraction of clonotypes was about 5.4% for naive CD4, more than 3% for naive CD8, 2% to 2.5% for memory CD4, and 0.4% for memory CD8. Because the study included a small number of donors, the genetic and exposure-history diversity represented was limited.

Donors were healthy HIV-negative adults with no recently reported acute infections or vaccinations. Only Caucasian adults living in Nashville, Tennessee, USA were represented among the donors. Magnetic negative selection was used to enrich CD4+ T cells, after which naive cells were positively selected on CD45RA and the negative fraction became the memory subset. Blood was collected by leukapheresis, and PBMCs were isolated by Ficoll-Histopaque density gradient centrifugation and then cryopreserved in liquid nitrogen vapor phase. Analytical flow cytometry was used to check the purity and quantity of every magnetically sorted T cell population. From each sorted fraction, genomic DNA was isolated and quantified by UV absorbance on a Nanodrop 2000c. Using the deep immunoSEQ assay, TCR CDR3 regions were amplified from genomic DNA by multiplex PCR. Extracted genomic DNA from each cell subset was distributed evenly across all wells of several immunoSEQ 96-well plates, and each plate was treated as a replicate. For sorted subsets, each replicate PCR was loaded with around 200 ng genomic DNA, equivalent to about 30,000 T cell genomes. The purified libraries were quantified using a Qubit 3.0 fluorometer, sized with a Bioanalyzer 2100, and then quantified again using the KAPA Library Quantification kit. Every immunoSEQ 96-well plate was sequenced on a separate single-read 150-cycle Illumina NextSeq 550 flow cell. Turning to the authors' computational methods: Because the immunoSEQ output held only junctional sequences and lacked quality scores, the filtering could not match the filtering applied to full-length reads. Sequences were annotated with PyIR, a Python wrapper for IgBLAST v1.9, and V/J genes and CDR3 were assigned using IMGT germline references. Any read was removed if the V/J assignment was weak (E-value above 1e-6), the CDR3 was missing, or the read contained stop codons, out-of-frame junctions, or ambiguous translated residues. V3J clonotypes were defined as sequences sharing the same inferred V gene, J gene, and CDR3 amino acid sequence. To compute the percentage overlap between repertoires, the number of shared unique clonotypes was divided by the size of the smaller repertoire. Richness of each repertoire was evaluated using RTK rarefaction, the Chao1 estimator, and Recon v2.1 estimates of unobserved clonotypes. Generation probabilities for all TCRbeta clonotypes obtained by the gDNA method from a handful of donors were computed using OLGA. The source is immuneACCESS, and TCRdb retained only in-frame sequences with V and J called. Part of the clones is not carried over; for the studies checked, unresolved V genes explain less than half of this, and the remainder is unexplained. V and J calls and clone size are as listed in that table; D and trimming were resolved from the DNA. This sample has some 1.4 million clones in its table, and roughly 96% of those were observed once. The top ten clones comprise over 1% of the sample.

The chain is assembled from TRBV5-1 and TRBJ2-7, with TRBD1 perhaps the D gene, on 6 matching bases. The sequence came from a man younger than 40 in good health. Sequencing used naive CD4+ T cells sorted from blood. The cell subset or site label, as the study defines it: CD45RA+ positively selected. The CDR3 corresponds to CASSLLGQGTGEQYF. The DNA sequence reads TGCGCCAGCAGCTTGTTGGGGCAGGGGACGGGGGAGCAGTACTTC.